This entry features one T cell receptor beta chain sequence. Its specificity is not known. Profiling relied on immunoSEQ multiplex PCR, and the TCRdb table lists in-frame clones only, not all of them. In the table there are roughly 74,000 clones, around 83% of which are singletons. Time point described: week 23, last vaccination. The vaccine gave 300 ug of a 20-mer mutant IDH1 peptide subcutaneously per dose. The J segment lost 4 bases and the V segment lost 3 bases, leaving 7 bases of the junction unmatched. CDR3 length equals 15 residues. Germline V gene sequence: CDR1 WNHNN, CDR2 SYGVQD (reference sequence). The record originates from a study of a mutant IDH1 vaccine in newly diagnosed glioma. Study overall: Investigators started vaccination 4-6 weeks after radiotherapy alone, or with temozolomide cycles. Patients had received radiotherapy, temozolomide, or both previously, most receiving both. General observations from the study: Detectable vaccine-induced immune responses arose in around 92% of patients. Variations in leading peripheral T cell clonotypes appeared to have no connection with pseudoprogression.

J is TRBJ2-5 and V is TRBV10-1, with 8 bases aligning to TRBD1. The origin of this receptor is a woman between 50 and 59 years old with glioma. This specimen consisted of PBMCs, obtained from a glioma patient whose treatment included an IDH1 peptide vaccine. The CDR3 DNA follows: TGCGCCAGCAGTGAAGGGCAGGGGGCAGGAGAGACCCAGTACTTC. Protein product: CASSEGQGAGETQYF.